Listed here is a single TCR beta chain. In the study's own analysis: The assay estimated nucleated cells by amplifying reference gene primers. Generated by immunoSEQ multiplex PCR, the TCRdb table keeps only in-frame clones and is missing some. The DNA gave D and trimming, while V, J and clone size come from that table. The table lists 100,000 or so clones, about 95% of them singletons, with more than 4% in the top ten. This CDR3 region has 15 residues. From germline, CDR1 is MDHEN and CDR2 SYDVKM. The germline V and J ends were trimmed by 7 bases and 6 bases, with 21 bases remaining between them. The source of the sample is a study of blood T cell repertoires in COVID-19. Study in general: Specimens from acute and convalescent COVID-19 originated in the United States, Italy and Spain.

The chain uses TRBV28 and TRBJ1-1; D might be TRBD1 (6 bases). The source of this sequence is a human donor with active COVID-19. The donor label of this sample is uncertain. Sequences were obtained from peripheral blood. CDR3 sequence: CASILRSGGRSEAFF. The CDR3 region has the DNA TGTGCCAGCATCCTACGCTCGGGGGGGCGCTCTGAAGCTTTCTTT.